The entry below gives a single T cell receptor beta chain sequence along with its context. The data originate from a study of cytomegalovirus exposure and HLA in healthy donors. 60 Vbeta and 13 Jbeta primers were used in PCR. Data came from immunoSEQ multiplex PCR; TCRdb stores just in-frame clones and leaves some out. Of some 200,000 clones in the sample, 75% to 85% were seen once. V was pared by 3 bases and J by 1 base, with 5 bases of the junction left unmatched. Per the germline V gene, CDR1 is SGHDT and CDR2 is YYEEEE. There are 15 residues in the CDR3. The sequencing sample was made of PBMCs. This TCR was sampled from a young woman in good health and CMV-seronegative. The chain employs TRBV5-6 and TRBJ2-7; 9 bases agree with TRBD1. The CDR3 DNA sequence: TGTGCCAGCAGCTGGGGACAGGGTCGGTCCTACGAGCAGTACTTC. It is translated as CASSWGQGRSYEQYF. The full variable domain, rest sourced from reference TRBV5-6 and TRBJ2-7, is DAGVTQSPTHLIKTRGQQVTLRCSPKSGHDTVSWYQQALGQGPQFIFQYYEEEERQRGNFPDRFSGHQFPNYSSELNVNALLLGDSALYLCASSWGQGRSYEQYFGPGTRLTVT.